These T cell receptor beta chains were read from a single sample in a study of cytomegalovirus exposure and HLA in healthy donors. Produced via immunoSEQ multiplex PCR; TCRdb's table is partial and in-frame only. The sample carries 80,000 or so clones, 70% to 85% recorded once. Sample: PBMCs. These receptors were collected from a woman aged 40 to 50 in good health and CMV-seronegative. Each CDR3 is given with its conserved first and last residue. D genes are given only for firm matches. Size tells how often a clone was seen (once, few, many) or the class of an expanded clone, and some rows leave it out.

D	size	V	J	DNA	CDR3
TRBD1	.	TRBV5-6	TRBJ1-1	TGTGCCAGCAGCTCCTCTCGGACAGGGGATTTGAACACTGAAGCTTTCTTT	CASSSSRTGDLNTEAFF
TRBD2	.	TRBV5-1	TRBJ2-7	TGCGCCAGCAGCCCTGCCCCCGGGACTATTAACGAGCAGTACTTC	CASSPAPGTINEQYF
.	once	TRBV28	TRBJ1-1	TGTGCCAGCAGTTTGATGGTCGGGAACACTGAAGCTTTCTTT	CASSLMVGNTEAFF
TRBD1	.	TRBV7-9	TRBJ1-4	TGTGCCAGCAGCTTTCGACAGGGGAATGAAAAACTGTTTTTT	CASSFRQGNEKLFF
.	.	TRBV9	TRBJ2-7	TGTGCCAGCAGCCCCGGGGGTGGTCGGGGAACCCTCTCTTACTACGAGCAGTACTTC	CASSPGGGRGTLSYYEQYF
.	.	TRBV7-3	TRBJ1-1	TGTGCCAGCAGCTTAAGTGGGGGCATGAACACTGAAGCTTTCTTT	CASSLSGGMNTEAFF
TRBD1	.	TRBV7-8	TRBJ2-3	TGTGCCAGCAGCCCAGGGACAGGGAGCACAGATACGCAGTATTTT	CASSPGTGSTDTQYF
.	few	TRBV5-1	TRBJ1-2	TGCGCCAGCAACCACGTTCTGGGGGGGGATGGCTACACCTTC	CASNHVLGGDGYTF
.	.	TRBV7-2	TRBJ2-3	TGTGCCAGCAGCTTATCAGGCAGAGATACGCAGTATTTT	CASSLSGRDTQYF
TRBD1	.	TRBV7-2	TRBJ1-6	TGTGCCAGCAGCTTAAGGCAGGGGGCAAGCTCACCCCTCCACTTT	CASSLRQGASSPLHF
TRBD1	.	TRBV2	TRBJ1-2	TGTGCCAGCAGTGTCGGCCCAGGGGGCGCTTATGGCTACACCTTC	CASSVGPGGAYGYTF
TRBD2	.	TRBV7-9	TRBJ2-5	TGTGCCAGCAGCCCCATAGCGGGAGAAGGAGAGACCCAGTACTTC	CASSPIAGEGETQYF
TRBD1	.	TRBV18	TRBJ2-7	TGTGCCAGCTCACCGGAGACAGGGGGCTTCGAGCAGTACTTC	CASSPETGGFEQYF
.	.	TRBV5-1	TRBJ2-7	TGCGCCAGCAGCTTGGTAGGGACATCGTTGGACGAGCAGTACTTC	CASSLVGTSLDEQYF
TRBD2	.	TRBV7-7	TRBJ2-3	TGTGCTAGCAGCCCCCGGACTAGCAGGGATACGCAGTATTTT	CASSPRTSRDTQYF
.	.	TRBV15	TRBJ1-5	TGTGCCACCAGCGTCCGATACGCAGGGTCACAAACTAAGTTT	CATSVRYAGSQTKF
.	.	TRBV5-1	TRBJ1-2	TGCGCCAGCAGCTTCGACTACTATGGCTACACCTTC	CASSFDYYGYTF
TRBD1	few	TRBV18	TRBJ2-6	TGTGCCAGCTCACTCTTTACAGGGGGCACTGGGGCCAACGTCCTGACTTTC	CASSLFTGGTGANVLTF
TRBD1	once	TRBV14	TRBJ2-7	TGTGCCAGCAGCCGCGGTTTCGGACAGGAAAAGTACTTC	CASSRGFGQEKYF
.	.	TRBV7-2	TRBJ2-2	TGTGCCAGCAGCTTAGCGCGAATGAGTCCCGGGGAGCTGTTTTTT	CASSLARMSPGELFF
.	once	TRBV7-2	TRBJ2-7	TGTGCCAGCAGCCACTTTGCGAACTACGAGCAGTACTTC	CASSHFANYEQYF
TRBD2	once	TRBV19	TRBJ2-1	TGTGCCAGTAGCTTGGAGACTAGCGGCAATGAGCAGTTCTTC	CASSLETSGNEQFF
TRBD2	.	TRBV18	TRBJ2-1	TGTGCCAGCTCACCACCTCGAACTAGCGGGTACGATGAGCAGTTCTTC	CASSPPRTSGYDEQFF
.	.	TRBV27	TRBJ2-7	TGTGCCAGCAGTTTATCGTTTTTAGAAAACTACGAGCAGTACTTC	CASSLSFLENYEQYF
.	.	TRBV21-1	TRBJ2-5	TGTGCCAGCACCGGGACAGCAAAACCCATACAATACTTC	CASTGTAKPIQYF
TRBD2	few	TRBV19	TRBJ2-1	TGTGCCAGTAGTATCCGCCCGGGACTAGCGGGAGGAGAGCAGTTCTTC	CASSIRPGLAGGEQFF
TRBD2	.	TRBV6-1	TRBJ2-3	TGTGCCAGCACCGCACTAGCGGGAGGTGATACGCAGTATTTT	CASTALAGGDTQYF
TRBD2	.	TRBV19	TRBJ2-5	TGTGCCAGTAGTACCCTCCGACTAGCGGGAGGGCAAGAGACCCAGTACTTC	CASSTLRLAGGQETQYF
.	.	TRBV5-4	TRBJ1-1	TGTGCCAGCAGGAAGACACCGAACACTGAAGCTTTCTTT	CASRKTPNTEAFF
TRBD1	.	TRBV2	TRBJ1-4	TGTGCCAGCAGGAAGACAGGGAGGAATGAAAAACTGTTTTTT	CASRKTGRNEKLFF
.	few	TRBV6-1	TRBJ1-5	TGTGCCAGCAGTCCCCAGAGGGGGGGAGTCAAGCATTTT	CASSPQRGGVKHF
.	.	TRBV4-3	TRBJ1-6	TGCGCCAGCAGCCAAGGGCCCTCCTCGTTAATAAATTCACCCCTCCACTTT	CASSQGPSSLINSPLHF
.	.	TRBV7-9	TRBJ2-5	TGTGCCAGCAGCTTCGACAGGATTGGGGAGACCCAGTACTTC	CASSFDRIGETQYF
.	.	TRBV25-1	TRBJ1-5	TGTGCCAGCAGTCCGGAGGGGAATCAGCCCCAGCATTTT	CASSPEGNQPQHF
TRBD1	.	TRBV25-1	TRBJ2-3	TGTGCCAGCAGGCCATCGGGACAGGGCTGGAATACGCAGTATTTT	CASRPSGQGWNTQYF
.	few	TRBV7-9	TRBJ1-1	TGTTCCAGCAGCTACGGACAGTCCGGGGCTTTCTTT	CSSSYGQSGAFF
TRBD2	.	TRBV2	TRBJ2-1	TGTGCCAGCAGTGTAGGGCTAGCGGGAATGGGTGAGCAGTTCTTC	CASSVGLAGMGEQFF
TRBD1	few	TRBV11-3	TRBJ2-3	TGTGCCAGCAGCCTCGACAGGGTCGATACGCAGTATTTT	CASSLDRVDTQYF
TRBD1	.	TRBV19	TRBJ2-5	TGTGCCAGTAAGGGGACAGGGGGAATCGGGGAGACCCAGTACTTC	CASKGTGGIGETQYF
.	.	TRBV6-1	TRBJ1-4	TGTGCCAGCAGCAGCGGACAGATAGCTGAAAAACTGTTTTTT	CASSSGQIAEKLFF
TRBD2	.	TRBV27	TRBJ2-2	TGTGCCAGCAGTTTACGCGGGGGGAACACCGGGGAGCTGTTTTTT	CASSLRGGNTGELFF
.	.	TRBV7-2	TRBJ1-4	TGTGCCAGCAGCTTTAGCCAAAATGAAAAACTGTTTTTT	CASSFSQNEKLFF
.	.	TRBV5-3	TRBJ1-1	TGTGCCAGAAGCAAGCGGGGGGGAGAAGCTTTCTTT	CARSKRGGEAFF
.	.	TRBV28	TRBJ1-5	TGTAGTTGTGAGGAGGGGTATAGCAATCAGCCCCAGCATTTT	CSCEEGYSNQPQHF
TRBD1	.	TRBV14	TRBJ1-2	TGTGCCAGCAGCCCTTTACAGACAGGGTCTAGAGGCTACACCTTC	CASSPLQTGSRGYTF
.	.	TRBV7-7	TRBJ2-7	TGTGCCAGCAGCTTAGACAACTCAGGGGCCTACGAGCAGTACTTC	CASSLDNSGAYEQYF
.	.	TRBV7-2	TRBJ1-1	TGTGCCAGCAGCTTAACAGGAGGGCAGGGAGGCACTGAAGCTTTCTTT	CASSLTGGQGGTEAFF
TRBD1	.	TRBV28	TRBJ1-5	TGTGCCACCCGCGTAGGGACAGGGATTCAGCCCCAGCATTTT	CATRVGTGIQPQHF
.	few	TRBV11-2	TRBJ2-1	TGTGCCAGCAGCTTAGGCCTCCGGCGGGACAATGAGCAGTTCTTC	CASSLGLRRDNEQFF